These 18 T cell receptor beta chains originate from one sample sequenced in a study of cytomegalovirus exposure and HLA in healthy donors. PCR amplification relied on 60 Vbeta primers (plus 13 Jbeta primers). Assay: immunoSEQ multiplex PCR; the TCRdb copy retains only in-frame clones and omits some. Listed are 87,000 or so clones; less than 20% falls within the top ten. The sample taken for sequencing was PBMCs. The receptors were gathered from a man in his fifties in good health and CMV-seropositive.

This sequence joins TRBV11-3 and TRBJ1-2; D unresolved. This CDR3 spans 15 amino acids. The germline gives CDR1 SGHNT, CDR2 YENEEA. V dropped 2 bases and J dropped 0 bases, with 10 bases sitting between them. The CDR3: CASSLRREANYGYTF. The DNA for the CDR3 is TGTGCCAGCAGCTTACGGAGGGAAGCTAACTATGGCTACACCTTC.

The V call is TRBV6-5, the J call TRBJ1-1; tentatively, D is TRBD1 (5 bases). Germline V gene lookup returns CDR1 MNHEY and CDR2 SVGAGI. V lost 8 bases and J lost 6, with 10 bases in between. This CDR3 region has 11 residues. The CDR3 spells CASSGVAEAFF. The CDR3 DNA is TGTGCCAGCTCGGGGGTTGCTGAAGCTTTCTTT.

The chain combines TRBV30 with TRBJ2-2; 13 bases are a match to TRBD2. This CDR3 comprises 15 residues. J was trimmed by 7 bases and V by 8 bases; bases with no gene match: 10. Germline CDR1 is GTSNPN and CDR2 is SVGIG (reference sequence). The chain's CDR3 is CALAGLAGNGGELFF. The CDR3 DNA reads TGTGCCCTAGCGGGACTAGCGGGAAATGGCGGGGAGCTGTTTTTT.

The V call is TRBV5-4, the J call TRBJ1-2, with D uncertain. V was pared by 6 bases and J by 0 bases, with 12 bases between. Germline CDR1 is SGHNT and CDR2 is YYREEE (reference sequence). This CDR3 contains 14 residues. The CDR3 DNA reads as TGTGCCAGCACCCTGGGCCGAGCTAACTATGGCTACACCTTC. This encodes CASTLGRANYGYTF.

J is TRBJ1-2 and V is TRBV6-5; 10 bases agree with TRBD1. Germline V CDR1 and CDR2: MNHEY, SVGAGI. The V and J ends lost 5 bases and 6 bases, in that order; junction bases with no gene match: 9. The CDR3 runs to 15 residues. As DNA, the CDR3 is TGTGCCAGCAGTCGGGACAGGGGAGGCGTCCATGGCTACACCTTC. The encoded protein is CASSRDRGGVHGYTF.

The chain joins TRBV10-1 to TRBJ2-3; 8 bases align to TRBD2. CDR1 and CDR2 from the germline V gene are WNHNN and SYGVQD (reference sequence). The V gene end was trimmed by 4 bases and the J gene end by 0 bases; junction bases not matched to a gene: 0. The CDR3 contains 14 residues. The CDR3 is CASSAGGSTDTQYF. CDR3 coding DNA: TGCGCCAGCAGTGCGGGAGGGAGCACAGATACGCAGTATTTT.

The chain joins TRBV29-1 to TRBJ2-2; possible D gene TRBD1, 5 bases. The germline V gene has CDR1 SQVTM and CDR2 ANQGSEA. The ends were cut back, 6 bases at V and 5 bases at J, with 19 bases in the middle. CDR3 size: 15 residues. Here the CDR3 reads CSVRALRGPTGELFF. In DNA form, the CDR3 reads TGCAGCGTCAGAGCGTTAAGGGGCCCTACCGGGGAGCTGTTTTTT.

Note on this clone: The sample has other DNA sequences that encode this CDR3 too. V gene TRBV6-4 combines with J gene TRBJ1-2; D gene unclear. Germline V gene lookup returns CDR1 MRHNA and CDR2 SNTAGT. CDR3 length: 14 amino acids. V shed 4 bases and J shed 6 bases, with 15 bases lying between them. The CDR3 DNA sequence: TGTGCCAGCAGTGGTCCCTCCGGGTACCATGGCTACACCTTC. It codes for CASSGPSGYHGYTF.

The chain links TRBV4-2 to TRBJ2-7; tentative D call: TRBD1 (5 bases). The CDR3 extends over 12 amino acids. Trimming removed 0 bases from V and 11 bases from J, with 11 bases in between. From germline, CDR1 is LGHNA and CDR2 YNFKEQ. CDR3 protein: CASSQDGASEYF. CDR3 DNA sequence: TGTGCCAGCAGCCAAGATGGGGCTAGTGAGTACTTC.

The chain combines TRBV19 with TRBJ2-2, with D unclear. Germline-derived CDR1 and CDR2 are LNHDA and SQIVND (reference sequence). This CDR3 spans 14 amino acids. Trimming removed 5 bases at V and 6 bases at J, with 13 bases between. CDR3 protein: CASSGTAYAGELFF. CDR3 DNA sequence: TGTGCCAGTAGTGGTACAGCTTACGCCGGGGAGCTGTTTTTT.

The gene calls are TRBV6-6 and TRBJ1-2; D gene unclear. CDR3 size: 16 residues. V lost 2 bases and J 0 bases, leaving 13 bases between the germline ends. CDR1 is MNHNY and CDR2 is SVGAGI in the germline V gene (reference sequence). CDR3 in DNA: TGTGCCAGCAGTTACAGATCGACAAGAGCTAACTATGGCTACACCTTC. Translating gives CASSYRSTRANYGYTF.

The chain links TRBV19 to TRBJ1-5; 7 bases map to TRBD1. In germline, CDR1 is LNHDA, CDR2 SQIVND (reference sequence). The CDR3 extends over 15 amino acids. V shed 3 bases, J shed 5 bases, and the junction held 7 bases outside the gene matches. The CDR3 here is CASSINRGLDQPQHF. DNA of the CDR3: TGTGCCAGTAGTATTAACAGGGGTTTGGATCAGCCCCAGCATTTT.

The genes are TRBV7-9 and TRBJ2-1, with 9 bases fitting TRBD2. The V gene end was trimmed by 5 bases and the J gene end by 0 bases; junction bases not matched to a gene: 2. This CDR3 is 15 amino acids long. The germline V gene has CDR1 SEHNR and CDR2 FQNEAQ (reference sequence). CDR3 region: CASSISGSSYNEQFF. CDR3 nucleotides: TGTGCCAGCAGCATTAGCGGGAGCTCCTACAATGAGCAGTTCTTC.

The chain is built from TRBV6-1 and TRBJ1-5, with D perhaps TRBD1 (6 bases). Germline loops: CDR1 MNHNS, CDR2 SASEGT. V gave up 6 bases and J gave up 5 bases, with 17 bases separating them. The CDR3 covers 15 residues. The CDR3 loop reads CASSLVGGWDQPQHF. As DNA, the CDR3 is TGTGCCAGCAGCCTTGTTGGGGGCTGGGATCAGCCCCAGCATTTT.

The V and J genes are TRBV30 and TRBJ2-1; unclear D gene. Germline V lookup: CDR1 GTSNPN, CDR2 SVGIG (reference sequence). The CDR3 sequence is 11 residues long. V lost 0 bases, J lost 10 bases, and 7 bases lay in between. CDR3 sequence: CAWSVTPEQFF. DNA of the CDR3: TGTGCCTGGAGTGTAACACCGGAGCAGTTCTTC.

V and J are TRBV6-5 and TRBJ1-4, with 8 bases fitting TRBD1. This CDR3 is built from 13 residues. CDR1 is MNHEY, CDR2 SVGAGI, per germline. The J segment lost 12 bases and the V segment lost 2 bases, leaving 5 bases of the junction unmatched. This CDR3 reads CASSYGTDRELFF. CDR3 nucleotide sequence: TGTGCCAGCAGTTACGGAACGGACAGGGAACTGTTTTTT.

V and J are TRBV7-9 and TRBJ1-5, with 8 nucleotides matching TRBD1. The germline V gene has CDR1 SEHNR and CDR2 FQNEAQ (reference sequence). The CDR3 totals 15 residues. The ends lost 4 bases at V and 0 bases at J; junction bases unmatched: 2. CDR3 residues: CASSYTGGSNQPQHF. The CDR3 nucleotides are TGTGCCAGCAGCTACACAGGGGGTAGCAATCAGCCCCAGCATTTT.

The V gene is TRBV13, the J gene TRBJ2-2, with D perhaps TRBD2 (6 bases). Between the trimmed V and J ends, which lost 5 bases and 3 bases, there was a span of 13 bases. The CDR3 sequence is 15 residues long. From germline, CDR1 is PRHDT and CDR2 FYEKMQ (reference sequence). CDR3 sequence: CASSRSSAYTGELFF. The CDR3 DNA reads TGTGCCAGCAGCCGCTCTAGCGCCTACACCGGGGAGCTGTTTTTT.